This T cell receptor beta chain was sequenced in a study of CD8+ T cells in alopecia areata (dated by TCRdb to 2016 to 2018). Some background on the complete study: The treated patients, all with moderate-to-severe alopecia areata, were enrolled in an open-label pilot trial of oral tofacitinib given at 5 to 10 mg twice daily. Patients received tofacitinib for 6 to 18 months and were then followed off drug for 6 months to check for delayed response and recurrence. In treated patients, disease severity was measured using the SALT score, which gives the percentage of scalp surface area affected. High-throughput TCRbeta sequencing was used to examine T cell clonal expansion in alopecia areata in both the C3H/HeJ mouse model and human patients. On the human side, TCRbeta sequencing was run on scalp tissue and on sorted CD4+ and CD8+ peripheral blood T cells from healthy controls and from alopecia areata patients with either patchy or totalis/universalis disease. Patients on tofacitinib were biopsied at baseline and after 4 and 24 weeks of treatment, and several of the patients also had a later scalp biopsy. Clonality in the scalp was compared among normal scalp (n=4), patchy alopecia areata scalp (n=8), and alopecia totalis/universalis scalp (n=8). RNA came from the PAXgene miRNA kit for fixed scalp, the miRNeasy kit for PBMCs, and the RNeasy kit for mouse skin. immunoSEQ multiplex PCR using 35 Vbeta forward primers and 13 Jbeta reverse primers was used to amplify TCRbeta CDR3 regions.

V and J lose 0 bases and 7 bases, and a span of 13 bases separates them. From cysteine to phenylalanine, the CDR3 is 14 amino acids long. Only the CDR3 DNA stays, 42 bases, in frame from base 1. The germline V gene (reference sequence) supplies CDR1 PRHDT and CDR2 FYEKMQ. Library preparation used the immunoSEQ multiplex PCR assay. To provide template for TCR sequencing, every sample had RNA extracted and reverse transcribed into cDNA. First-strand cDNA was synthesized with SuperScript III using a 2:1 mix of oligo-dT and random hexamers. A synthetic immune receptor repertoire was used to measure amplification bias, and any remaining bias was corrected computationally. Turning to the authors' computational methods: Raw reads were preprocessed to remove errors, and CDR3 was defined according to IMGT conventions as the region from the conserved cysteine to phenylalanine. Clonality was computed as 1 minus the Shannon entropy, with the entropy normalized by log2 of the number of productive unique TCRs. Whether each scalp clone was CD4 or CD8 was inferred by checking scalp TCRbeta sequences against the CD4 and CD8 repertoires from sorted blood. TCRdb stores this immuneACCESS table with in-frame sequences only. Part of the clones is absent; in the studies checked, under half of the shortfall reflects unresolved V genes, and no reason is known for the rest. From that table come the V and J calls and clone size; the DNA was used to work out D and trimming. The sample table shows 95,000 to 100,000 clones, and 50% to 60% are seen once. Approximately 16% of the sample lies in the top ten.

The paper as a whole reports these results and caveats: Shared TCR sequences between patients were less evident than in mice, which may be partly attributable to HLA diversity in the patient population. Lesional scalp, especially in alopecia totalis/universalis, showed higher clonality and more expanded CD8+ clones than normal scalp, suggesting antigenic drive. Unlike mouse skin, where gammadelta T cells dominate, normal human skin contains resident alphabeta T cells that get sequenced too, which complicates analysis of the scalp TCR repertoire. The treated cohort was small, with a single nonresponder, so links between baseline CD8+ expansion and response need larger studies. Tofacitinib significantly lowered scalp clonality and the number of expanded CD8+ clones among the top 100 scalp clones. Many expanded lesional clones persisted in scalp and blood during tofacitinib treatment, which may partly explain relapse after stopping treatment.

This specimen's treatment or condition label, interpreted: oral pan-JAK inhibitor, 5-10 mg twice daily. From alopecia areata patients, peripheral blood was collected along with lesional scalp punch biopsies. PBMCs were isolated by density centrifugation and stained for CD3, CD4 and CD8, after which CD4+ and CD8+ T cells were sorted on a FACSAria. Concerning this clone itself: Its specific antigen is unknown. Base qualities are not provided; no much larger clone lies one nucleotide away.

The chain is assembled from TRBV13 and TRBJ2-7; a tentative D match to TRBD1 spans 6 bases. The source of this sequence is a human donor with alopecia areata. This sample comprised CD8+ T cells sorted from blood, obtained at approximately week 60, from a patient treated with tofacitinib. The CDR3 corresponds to CASSLGQGLREQYF. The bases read TGTGCCAGCAGCTTAGGTCAGGGGCTCAGGGAGCAGTACTTC. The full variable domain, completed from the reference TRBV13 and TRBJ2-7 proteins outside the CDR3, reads AAGVIQSPRHLIKEKRETATLKCYPIPRHDTVYWYQQGPGQDPQFLISFYEKMQSDKGSIPDRFSAQQFSDYHSELNMSSLELGDSALYFCASSLGQGLREQYFGPGTRLTVT.